The sequence of this T cell receptor (beta chain) was determined in a study of blood T cell repertoires in COVID-19 (dated by TCRdb to about 2020). Regarding the study in general: Samples from collaborators originated in the United States, Italy and Spain and spanned both the acute and convalescent phases of COVID-19. The material from the prospective study consisted of cDNA or gDNA derived from T cells, B-cell-depleted T cells, or PBMCs. Subjects who had been exposed to COVID-19, were actively infected with it, or had recovered from it provided the deeply sampled blood TCRbeta repertoires that made up the dataset. The repertoires were released in a freely available public database meant as a resource for research on the immune response to SARS-CoV-2. Samples were obtained from the ongoing ImmuneRACE study (first 160 participants) and from about 1,300 subjects provided by 6 global collaborators. Nearly every sample came with metadata listing a de-identified subject ID, COVID-19 status, age in years and sex. Where HLA class I and class II types were available, the types were taken from metadata supplied by the sample provider, not from assay-based typing. Results the study describes overall, beyond this receptor: The quantity of clinical and demographic metadata differed by source and by participant and was supplied without curation.

A note on this clone: Its antigen is still unknown. No base qualities exist here, and no much larger clone lies one base off it.

TCRbeta CDR3 regions were amplified from genomic DNA by means of the immunoSEQ Assay, a bias-controlled multiplex PCR. Per the original workflow: Nucleated cell counts per sample were estimated from amplification of reference gene primers within the assay. To quantify the absolute abundance of each unique TCRbeta CDR3 rearrangement, sequence reads were collapsed and filtered. Productive Simpson clonality was computed per sample as the square root of Simpson's diversity index over productive rearrangements. The source is immuneACCESS, and TCRdb retained only in-frame sequences with V and J called. Part of the clones is not carried over; for the studies checked, unresolved V genes explain less than half of this, and the remainder is unexplained. That table furnishes V, J and clone size, whereas the DNA furnished D and trimming. The sample data list some 150,000 clones, and roughly 82% of these were observed just once. Approximately 5% of the sample is held by the ten biggest clonotypes.

Looking up the germline V gene (reference sequence) yields CDR1 GTSNPN and CDR2 SVGIG. Trimming at the junction amounts to 1 base on V and 0 bases on J, and the germline ends lie 9 bases apart. Taken from cysteine to phenylalanine, the CDR3 has 14 residues. Only the CDR3 DNA is retained, 42 bases long and in frame from the first base. The collaborating institutions used their own protocols to collect whole blood in K2EDTA tubes. Collaborator samples were shipped for TCRbeta analysis as frozen whole blood, isolated PBMCs, or DNA extracted from either sample type. Sequencing was performed on peripheral blood. The rearranged chain carries TRBV30 and TRBJ1-2; the D gene cannot be resolved reliably. The source of this sequence is a human donor in a cohort sampled during active COVID-19. The CDR3 protein is CAWSDNGANYGYTF. The DNA is TGTGCCTGGAGTGACAACGGGGCTAACTATGGCTACACCTTC.